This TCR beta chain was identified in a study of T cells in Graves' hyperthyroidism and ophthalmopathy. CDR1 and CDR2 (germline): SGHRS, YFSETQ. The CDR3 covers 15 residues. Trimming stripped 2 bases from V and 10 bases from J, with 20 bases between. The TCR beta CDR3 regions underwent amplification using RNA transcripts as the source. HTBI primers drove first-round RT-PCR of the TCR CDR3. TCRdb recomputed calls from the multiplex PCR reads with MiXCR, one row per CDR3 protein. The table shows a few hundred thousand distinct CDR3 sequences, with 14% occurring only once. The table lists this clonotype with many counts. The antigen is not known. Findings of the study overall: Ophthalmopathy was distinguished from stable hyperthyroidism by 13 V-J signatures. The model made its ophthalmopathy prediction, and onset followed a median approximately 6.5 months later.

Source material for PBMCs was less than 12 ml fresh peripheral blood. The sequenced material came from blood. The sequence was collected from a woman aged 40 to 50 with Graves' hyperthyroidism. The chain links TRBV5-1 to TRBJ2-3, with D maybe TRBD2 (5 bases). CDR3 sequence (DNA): TGCGCCAGCAGCTTCTCGGTGACACCCTCTAGCCCGCAGTATTTT. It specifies CASSFSVTPSSPQYF.